The sequence of this T cell receptor (beta chain) was determined in a study of T cells after yellow fever vaccination. Study-level points and caveats: Most clones from primary vaccination were detected again post-booster (approximately 97% CD4, roughly 90% CD8). Peaking on day 5 versus 15, the secondary response was faster but weaker.

This clonotype was observed a few times. What it binds is unknown. Via MiXCR, TCRdb re-called the 5' RACE reads, giving one row per CDR3 protein. The sample has under 400,000 distinct CDR3 sequences, more than 9% seen once. This CDR3 is 13 amino acids long. Trimming stripped 5 bases from V and 6 bases from J, with 8 bases between. CDR1 is MNHNS, CDR2 SASEGT, per germline. The V and J genes are TRBV6-1 and TRBJ1-6; TRBD1 is a possible D gene (5 bases). The specimen was PBMCs, collected on the day of the first yellow fever vaccination. This receptor was taken from a man younger than 35 who received the YFV17D yellow fever vaccine. The CDR3 sequence: CASSPGVNSPLHF. CDR3 bases: TGTGCCAGCAGTCCGGGGGTTAATTCACCCCTCCACTTT.